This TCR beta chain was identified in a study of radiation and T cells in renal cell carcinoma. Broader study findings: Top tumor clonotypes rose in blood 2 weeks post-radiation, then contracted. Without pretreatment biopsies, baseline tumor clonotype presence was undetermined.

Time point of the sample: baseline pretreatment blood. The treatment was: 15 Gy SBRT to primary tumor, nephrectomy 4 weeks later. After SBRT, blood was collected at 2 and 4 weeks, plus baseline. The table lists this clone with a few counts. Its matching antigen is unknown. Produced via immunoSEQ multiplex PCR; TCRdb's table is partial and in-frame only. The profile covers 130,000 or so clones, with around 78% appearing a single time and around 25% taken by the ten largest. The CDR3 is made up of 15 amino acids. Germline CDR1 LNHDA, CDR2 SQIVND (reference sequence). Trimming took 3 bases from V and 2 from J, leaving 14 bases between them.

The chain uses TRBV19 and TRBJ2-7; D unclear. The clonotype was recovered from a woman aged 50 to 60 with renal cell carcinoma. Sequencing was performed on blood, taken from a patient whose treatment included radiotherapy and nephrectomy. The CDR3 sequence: CASSIRHPRPYEQYF. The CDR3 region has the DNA TGTGCCAGTAGTATTCGGCACCCCAGGCCCTACGAGCAGTACTTC.